Listed below are T cell receptor beta chains from one sample, sequenced in a study of glioma-infiltrating T cells after dendritic cell vaccination. Sequencing was performed with immunoSEQ multiplex PCR; in TCRdb, only in-frame clones are kept and a portion is missing. The sample shows roughly 100,000 clones, 81% of them seen only once. Material: blood, obtained before dendritic cell vaccination. The receptors stem from a human donor with glioblastoma. CDR3s include the opening cysteine and the closing phenylalanine or tryptophan. A D gene is named only where the DNA matches it firmly. A clone size is listed for some rows: how often the clone was seen (once, few, many), or a class if it is expanded.

>TRBJ1-4|NA|TRBV25-1|NA
CASRGPGRDEKLFF
TGTGCCAGCAGGGGGCCAGGTCGGGATGAAAAACTGTTTTTT
>TRBJ2-5|TRBD1|TRBV29-1|once
CSVEGVTGVFQETQYF
TGCAGCGTTGAAGGGGTGACAGGGGTGTTCCAAGAGACCCAGTACTTC
>TRBJ1-2|NA|TRBV5-4|NA
CASSVKKTLGRGYGYTF
TGTGCCAGCAGCGTAAAAAAAACGCTAGGGAGGGGCTATGGCTACACCTTC
>TRBJ1-6|TRBD1|TRBV2|NA
CASSEAGTAAYNSPLHF
TGTGCCAGCAGTGAAGCCGGGACAGCCGCGTATAATTCACCCCTCCACTTT
>TRBJ1-1|NA|TRBV27|once
CATAMTAYTEAFF
TGTGCCACCGCGATGACAGCGTACACTGAAGCTTTCTTT
>TRBJ2-7|NA|TRBV5-4|NA
CASSKGSRENYEQYF
TGTGCCAGCAGCAAGGGCTCGCGGGAAAACTACGAGCAGTACTTC
>TRBJ1-6|NA|TRBV13|NA
CASSQAPSYNSPLHF
TGTGCCAGCTCACAGGCCCCCTCCTATAATTCACCCCTCCACTTT
>TRBJ2-3|TRBD2|TRBV5-1|NA
CASSLGLAGGTDTQYF
TGCGCCAGCAGCTTGGGACTAGCGGGGGGGACAGATACGCAGTATTTT
>TRBJ1-1|NA|TRBV5-1|NA
CASRSTGSNTEAFF
TGCGCCAGCAGGTCTACAGGGTCGAACACTGAAGCTTTCTTT
>TRBJ2-7|NA|TRBV4-1|once
CASSQAPAYEQYF
TGCGCCAGCAGCCAAGCTCCGGCCTACGAGCAGTACTTC
>TRBJ2-7|NA|TRBV14|NA
CASRRGGRTYEQYF
TGTGCCAGCAGGCGCGGCGGCAGAACCTACGAGCAGTACTTC
>TRBJ2-5|TRBD2|TRBV9|NA
CASSVGLAEETQYF
TGTGCCAGCAGCGTAGGACTAGCGGAAGAGACCCAGTACTTC
>TRBJ2-2|TRBD2|TRBV7-2|NA
CACRLGGSGGSGELFF
TGTGCCTGCCGTCTTGGGGGTAGCGGGGGGAGCGGGGAGCTGTTTTTT
>TRBJ1-4|NA|TRBV2|NA
CASTILRGGPEKLFF
TGTGCCAGCACAATTTTAAGAGGAGGGCCCGAAAAACTGTTTTTT
>TRBJ1-6|NA|TRBV10-1|few
CASRGYGDSPLHF
TGCGCCAGTCGGGGGTACGGCGATTCACCCCTCCACTTT
>TRBJ2-1|NA|TRBV29-1|NA
CSAGVWNEQFF
TGCAGCGCTGGAGTTTGGAATGAGCAGTTCTTC
>TRBJ2-3|TRBD1|TRBV10-2|NA
CASTRTGDSDTQYF
TGCGCCAGCACTAGGACAGGGGATTCAGATACGCAGTATTTT
>TRBJ2-7|TRBD1|TRBV5-8|few
CASSQGQGISYEQYF
TGTGCCAGCAGCCAAGGACAGGGAATTTCCTACGAGCAGTACTTC
>TRBJ1-1|NA|TRBV12-5|NA
CASGSDIFTEAFF
TGTGCTAGTGGTTCGGACATTTTCACTGAAGCTTTCTTT
>TRBJ1-6|TRBD1|TRBV5-1|once
CASSLTGGNSPLHF
TGCGCCAGCAGCCTGACAGGGGGTAATTCACCCCTCCACTTT
>TRBJ2-1|TRBD1|TRBV30|once
CAWGVGEAGGWDEQFF
TGTGCCTGGGGTGTGGGTGAGGCAGGGGGCTGGGATGAGCAGTTCTTC
>TRBJ2-7|TRBD2|TRBV4-2|NA
CASSQEGRVYEQYF
TGTGCCAGCAGCCAAGAAGGGAGGGTCTACGAGCAGTACTTC
>TRBJ2-5|NA|TRBV7-9|NA
CASSSGGGVETQYF
TGTGCCAGCAGCTCTGGGGGGGGCGTGGAGACCCAGTACTTC
>TRBJ2-3|NA|TRBV5-6|once
CASSSPLRVDRSTDTQYF
TGTGCCAGCAGCTCCCCACTACGAGTTGACAGGAGCACAGATACGCAGTATTTT
>TRBJ2-1|NA|TRBV6-1|NA
CASSLSGRLDDEQFF
TGTGCCAGCAGTCTCAGCGGGCGGCTGGACGATGAGCAGTTCTTC
>TRBJ1-5|NA|TRBV7-2|NA
CASSLNSNQPQHF
TGTGCCAGCAGCCTAAATAGCAATCAGCCCCAGCATTTT
>TRBJ2-3|NA|TRBV7-7|NA
CASSLTARGTDTQYF
TGTGCTAGCAGCTTAACGGCTAGAGGTACAGATACGCAGTATTTT